These 25 T cell receptor beta chains were sequenced from one sample in a study of cytomegalovirus exposure and HLA in healthy donors. Primers included in the PCR were 60 Vbeta and 13 Jbeta primers. TCRdb's copy holds only in-frame clones and misses some; the assay was immunoSEQ multiplex PCR. The profile covers 200,000 to 250,000 clones, with 80% to 90% appearing a single time and around 0.23% taken by the ten largest. The sequencing sample was made of PBMCs. All receptors derive from a girl aged 2 to 10 in good health and CMV-seronegative.

The chain links TRBV30 to TRBJ2-3, with TRBD2 as a possible D gene (6 bases). The germline V gene has CDR1 GTSNPN and CDR2 SVGIG (reference sequence). The CDR3 contains 14 residues. Trimming removed 2 bases at V and 0 bases at J, with 9 bases between. Written as DNA, the CDR3 is TGTGCCTGGAGTCCGGGACTCAGCACAGATACGCAGTATTTT. It encodes CAWSPGLSTDTQYF.

The CDR3 region is CASSQIPTRYYEQYF. The CDR3 DNA follows: TGCGCCAGCAGCCAAATCCCGACTAGATACTACGAGCAGTACTTC. The chain recombines TRBV4-1 with TRBJ2-7; perhaps TRBD2 as D (6 bases). The V gene lost 2 bases and the J gene lost 3 bases, with 14 bases spanning the gap. The CDR3 has 15 amino acids. Germline V CDR1 and CDR2: MGHRA, YSYEKL.

This sequence joins TRBV5-4 and TRBJ2-5; 7 nucleotides agree with TRBD1. With V trimmed by 1 base and J by 1 base, 1 base remained unmatched. Germline V gives CDR1 SGHNT, CDR2 YYREEE (reference sequence). The CDR3 covers 14 residues. The CDR3 DNA is TGTGCCAGCAGCTTGAGGGACAGCCAAGAGACCCAGTACTTC. It yields the protein CASSLRDSQETQYF.

V usage is TRBV4-1 and J usage is TRBJ1-1; 10 nucleotides line up with TRBD1. The CDR3 totals 15 residues. Looked up from germline, CDR1 is MGHRA and CDR2 is YSYEKL. J gave up 5 bases and V 0 bases, and 3 bases lay outside the gene matches. The CDR3 bases are TGCGCCAGCAGCCAAGATGGGACAGGGGTGACTGAAGCTTTCTTT. Translating gives CASSQDGTGVTEAFF.

The rearrangement uses TRBV6-1 and TRBJ2-7; D perhaps matches TRBD1 (6 bases). This CDR3 is built from 14 residues. Trimming removed 1 base at V and 3 bases at J, with 10 bases between. Germline V gene lookup returns CDR1 MNHNS and CDR2 SASEGT. The CDR3 spells CASSEGTDLYEQYF. The DNA for the CDR3 is TGTGCCAGCAGTGAAGGGACAGATCTCTACGAGCAGTACTTC.

The chain joins TRBV4-1 to TRBJ1-1; 7 bases are shared with TRBD1. The CDR3 has 14 residues. The V gene end was trimmed by 2 bases and the J gene end by 1 base; junction bases not matched to a gene: 1. Germline V gene sequence: CDR1 MGHRA, CDR2 YSYEKL. This chain's CDR3 is CASSQWTGNTEAFF. CDR3 DNA sequence: TGCGCCAGCAGCCAATGGACAGGGAACACTGAAGCTTTCTTT.

This chain joins TRBV6-1 and TRBJ2-3, with D unclear. Looked up from germline, CDR1 is MNHNS and CDR2 is SASEGT. Trimming took off 4 bases at V and 0 bases at J, with 8 bases between the two ends. The CDR3 is made up of 14 amino acids. The CDR3: CASSVEASTDTQYF. The CDR3 DNA reads as TGTGCCAGCAGTGTAGAAGCTAGCACAGATACGCAGTATTTT.

This chain links TRBV29-1 with TRBJ2-1, with 9 positions matching TRBD2. CDR3 size: 16 residues. After removal of 1 base from V and 3 bases from J, the junction contained 7 bases not matched to a gene. In germline, CDR1 is SQVTM, CDR2 ANQGSEA. CDR3 in amino acids: CSVEGASGIYYNEQFF. Here the CDR3 DNA reads TGCAGCGTTGAAGGAGCTAGCGGGATATACTACAATGAGCAGTTCTTC.

The rearrangement uses TRBV5-8 and TRBJ2-5; possibly TRBD2 for D (6 bases). The germline V gene has CDR1 SGHTS and CDR2 YDEGEE. CDR3 length: 16 residues. Deletions cut 2 bases from V and 5 bases from J, with 19 bases between. The CDR3 DNA sequence: TGTGCCAGCAGCTTCGGGCAGGAGGGGCCGGGGGAGACCCAGTACTTC. As protein: CASSFGQEGPGETQYF.

The V and J genes are TRBV6-6 and TRBJ2-3, with D maybe TRBD1 (5 bases). CDR3 length equals 15 residues. Germline lookup yields CDR1 MNHNY and CDR2 SVGAGI (reference sequence). Trimming took off 8 bases at V and 0 bases at J, with 15 bases between the two ends. Here the CDR3 reads CASRSRGSSTDTQYF. CDR3 DNA: TGTGCCAGCCGGTCAAGGGGTTCTAGCACAGATACGCAGTATTTT.

The DNA for the CDR3 is TGTGCCAGCAGCACCGGACTAGACACAGATACGCAGTATTTT. It yields the protein CASSTGLDTDTQYF. The V call is TRBV5-4, the J call TRBJ2-3; TRBD2 matches at 7 bases. The germline V gene encodes CDR1 SGHNT and CDR2 YYREEE (reference sequence). This CDR3 spans 14 amino acids. V trimming: 4 bases; J trimming: 2 bases; junction bases outside the gene matches: 4.

This chain links TRBV14 with TRBJ2-1, with 15 bases matching TRBD2. Germline assignment: CDR1 SGHDN and CDR2 FVKESK. The CDR3 runs 15 residues. Trimming at V came to 3 bases and at J to 9 bases, leaving 3 bases not matched to a gene. CDR3 in amino acids: CASSQGLAGGGEQFF. The CDR3 coding sequence is TGTGCCAGCAGCCAGGGACTAGCGGGAGGAGGTGAGCAGTTCTTC.

The chain has TRBV6-1 and TRBJ2-7, with TRBD1 as a possible D gene (6 bases). Trimming pared 7 bases from V and 0 bases from J, leaving 10 bases between. This CDR3 has 13 residues. Germline assignment: CDR1 MNHNS and CDR2 SASEGT. The chain's CDR3 is CASTTGVSYEQYF. The CDR3 DNA is TGTGCCAGCACGACAGGCGTCTCCTACGAGCAGTACTTC.

The chain has TRBV6-1 and TRBJ2-7; maybe TRBD2 (5 bases). The CDR3 runs to 14 residues. Trimming took off 6 bases at V and 0 bases at J, with 12 bases between the two ends. Looked up from germline, CDR1 is MNHNS and CDR2 is SASEGT. CDR3 sequence reads: CASSDADFSYEQYF. Written as DNA, the CDR3 is TGTGCCAGCAGCGACGCGGACTTCTCCTACGAGCAGTACTTC.

This chain uses TRBV7-8 with TRBJ1-3; D is undetermined. Trimming took off 2 bases at V and 0 bases at J, with 8 bases between the two ends. The V gene's germline CDR1 is SGHVS and CDR2 FQNEAQ. The CDR3 covers 15 residues. For the CDR3, the DNA is TGTGCCAGCAGCTTATGGACTAACTCTGGAAACACCATATATTTT. Its protein is CASSLWTNSGNTIYF.

This clone was recorded once. This chain uses TRBV6-6 with TRBJ2-3, with D perhaps matching TRBD1 (6 bases). Germline lookup yields CDR1 MNHNY and CDR2 SVGAGI (reference sequence). CDR3 size: 12 residues. Trimming pared 7 bases from V and 3 bases from J, leaving 8 bases between. CDR3 sequence (DNA): TGTGCCAGCAAACAGGGAACAGATACGCAGTATTTT. This encodes CASKQGTDTQYF.

The V and J genes are TRBV29-1 and TRBJ2-7; 14 positions match TRBD2. The CDR3 contains 16 residues. Losses at the gene ends were 2 bases for V and 5 bases for J; bases not matched to a gene: 8. The germline CDR1 and CDR2 sequences are SQVTM and ANQGSEA. This chain's CDR3 is CSVEMRLAGGRDEQYF. As DNA, the CDR3 is TGCAGCGTTGAAATGCGACTAGCGGGAGGGCGCGACGAGCAGTACTTC.

The CDR3 region is CASSVEGVSGELFF. CDR3 coding DNA: TGTGCCAGCAGCGTAGAGGGGGTGAGCGGGGAGCTGTTTTTT. This chain uses TRBV9 with TRBJ2-2; a possible D gene is TRBD1 (6 bases). Deletions cut 0 bases from V and 7 bases from J, with 10 bases between. CDR1 and CDR2 (germline): SGDLS, YYNGEE. This CDR3 spans 14 amino acids.

The V call is TRBV30, the J call TRBJ2-2; D gene unclear. Trimming left V 4 bases short and J 4 bases short, with 7 bases between. The germline CDR1 and CDR2 sequences are GTSNPN and SVGIG (reference sequence). This CDR3 is built from 12 residues. CDR3 sequence: CAWTPGTGELFF. DNA of the CDR3: TGTGCCTGGACCCCCGGCACCGGGGAGCTGTTTTTT.

The chain couples TRBV7-2 to TRBJ1-2; D ambiguous. Germline loops: CDR1 SGHTA, CDR2 FQGNSA. V gave up 4 bases and J gave up 4 bases, with 10 bases separating them. This CDR3 is 13 amino acids long. The CDR3 loop is CASSSPPGYGYTF. The CDR3 nucleotides are TGTGCCAGCAGCTCCCCCCCCGGCTATGGCTACACCTTC.

J is TRBJ1-1 and V is TRBV19; 7 nucleotides match TRBD1. The J segment lost 5 bases and the V segment lost 1 base, leaving 7 bases of the junction unmatched. The CDR3 is 15 residues long. Germline V CDR1 and CDR2: LNHDA, SQIVND (reference sequence). The CDR3 coding sequence is TGTGCCAGTAGTATAGGGGCGACAGGGAGGACTGAAGCTTTCTTT. It is translated as CASSIGATGRTEAFF.

This chain connects TRBV15 to TRBJ2-3; D remains unclear. V was shortened by 9 bases and J by 8 bases, with 15 bases between the two germline ends. The CDR3 extends over 12 amino acids. Looked up from germline, CDR1 is LNHNV and CDR2 is YYDKDF (reference sequence). CDR3 nucleotides: TGTGCCACTGGTAGGCGTCCAGGTACGCAGTATTTT. Translation gives CATGRRPGTQYF.

This chain joins TRBV5-6 and TRBJ2-3; 8 bases are shared with TRBD1. The CDR3 is 15 residues long. Germline lookup yields CDR1 SGHDT and CDR2 YYEEEE. V lost 4 bases and J lost 2; bases outside the gene matches: 6. Written as DNA, the CDR3 is TGTGCCAGCAGCATTCTCCAGGGGGCCACAGATACGCAGTATTTT. Translation: CASSILQGATDTQYF.

The chain combines TRBV27 with TRBJ2-7, with D possibly TRBD1 on 6 matching bases. Between the trimmed V and J ends, which lost 3 bases and 2 bases, there was a span of 17 bases. This CDR3 is 16 amino acids long. Germline-derived CDR1 and CDR2 are MNHEY and SMNVEV (reference sequence). CDR3 amino acids: CASSLDRQVSAYEQYF. DNA of the CDR3: TGTGCCAGCAGTTTGGACCGACAGGTCTCAGCCTACGAGCAGTACTTC.

This clone was counted a single time. The rearrangement links TRBV30 to TRBJ2-2; 8 bases match TRBD2. V dropped 0 bases and J dropped 6; count of bases not matched to a gene: 9. CDR3 length equals 16 residues. Germline V lookup: CDR1 GTSNPN, CDR2 SVGIG (reference sequence). The CDR3: CAWSVGGGIRAGELFF. The CDR3 DNA reads TGTGCCTGGAGTGTAGGCGGGGGGATCCGGGCCGGGGAGCTGTTTTTT.